The 29 T cell receptor beta chains presented below share a single source sample, sequenced in a study of cytomegalovirus exposure and HLA in healthy donors. Both 60 Vbeta primers and 13 Jbeta primers went into the PCR. Data came from immunoSEQ multiplex PCR; TCRdb stores just in-frame clones and leaves some out. Recorded for this sample: under 200,000 clones. The specimen was PBMCs. The receptors were gathered from a woman aged 18 to 35 in good health and CMV-seropositive.

The genes are TRBV9 and TRBJ1-1; TRBD1 matches 12 bases. The CDR3 has 17 amino acids. V shed 3 bases and J 6 bases; nucleotides not matched to a gene: 12. Per the germline V gene, CDR1 is SGDLS and CDR2 is YYNGEE. The CDR3 bases are TGTGCCAGCAGCGCCGGGACAGGGGGCTCTTTTACCGCTGAAGCTTTCTTT. Its protein product is CASSAGTGGSFTAEAFF. Together with reference TRBV9 and TRBJ1-1, the CDR3 gives the full variable domain: DSGVTQTPKHLITATGQRVTLRCSPRSGDLSVYWYQQSLDQGLQFLIQYYNGEERAKGNILERFSAQQFPDLHSELNLSSLELGDSALYFCASSAGTGGSFTAEAFFGQGTRLTVV.

The chain combines TRBV30 with TRBJ2-3; a possible D gene is TRBD2 (5 bases). Germline CDR1 is GTSNPN and CDR2 is SVGIG (reference sequence). The germline V and J ends were trimmed by 5 bases and 0 bases, with 12 bases remaining between them. The length of the CDR3 is 14 residues. CDR3 in DNA: TGTGCCTGGGAGGGCGGACTTAGCACAGATACGCAGTATTTT. Its protein is CAWEGGLSTDTQYF.

As for this clone: Other DNA sequences in the same sample also yield this CDR3. This chain uses TRBV9 with TRBJ2-5, with TRBD2 matching 8 bases. V dropped 0 bases and J dropped 2; count of bases not matched to a gene: 0. The CDR3 is 14 residues long. From germline, CDR1 is SGDLS and CDR2 YYNGEE. The CDR3 DNA follows: TGTGCCAGCAGCGTAGCGGGGGGGCAAGAGACCCAGTACTTC. It is translated as CASSVAGGQETQYF.

Here the CDR3 DNA reads TGTGCCTGGAAGCGGGGGGGCCAGGGAGATACGCAGTATTTT. It translates to CAWKRGGQGDTQYF. V usage is TRBV30 and J usage is TRBJ2-3, with 10 bases matching TRBD2. The germline gives CDR1 GTSNPN, CDR2 SVGIG (reference sequence). With 4 bases clipped from V and 5 bases from J, the junction kept 6 bases outside the gene matches. The CDR3 extends over 14 amino acids.

This rearrangement joins TRBV10-3 to TRBJ2-2, with 9 bases aligning to TRBD2. This CDR3 comprises 17 residues. The trim removed 8 bases at V and 3 bases at J, leaving 13 bases unmatched. From germline, CDR1 is ENHRY and CDR2 SYGVKD. The CDR3, as DNA: TGTGCCATCTCCAAGGGGATAGCGGGAGTTGACACCGGGGAGCTGTTTTTT. It yields the protein CAISKGIAGVDTGELFF.

The chain has TRBV6-1 and TRBJ1-5, with a weak D call TRBD1 (5 bases). The CDR3 length is 15 residues. Per the germline V gene, CDR1 is MNHNS and CDR2 is SASEGT. V lost 4 bases, J lost 2 bases, and 12 bases lay in between. The CDR3 loop reads CASSVGGVGNQPQHF. The DNA of the CDR3 is TGTGCCAGCAGTGTGGGGGGAGTGGGCAATCAGCCCCAGCATTTT.

The chain carries TRBV29-1 and TRBJ2-1; D gene unclear. Trimming shortened V by 6 bases and J by 2 bases, and 8 bases separated the two germline ends. CDR3 length: 12 residues. Germline assignment: CDR1 SQVTM and CDR2 ANQGSEA. The CDR3 loop is CSVRVPYNEQFF. The CDR3 DNA follows: TGCAGCGTGCGCGTCCCCTACAATGAGCAGTTCTTC.

This chain links TRBV5-4 with TRBJ2-7; D not resolved. Germline CDR1 reads SGHNT; CDR2 reads YYREEE (reference sequence). Deletions cut 0 bases from V and 7 bases from J, with 17 bases between. The CDR3 spans 15 residues. The DNA for the CDR3 is TGTGCCAGCAGCTTGGAATCAGTCCAGGTTGGGGAGCAGTACTTC. As protein: CASSLESVQVGEQYF. The full variable domain, in which reference TRBV5-4 and TRBJ2-7 provide the parts outside the CDR3, is ETGVTQSPTHLIKTRGQQVTLRCSSQSGHNTVSWYQQALGQGPQFIFQYYREEENGRGNFPPRFSGLQFPNYSSELNVNALELDDSALYLCASSLESVQVGEQYFGPGTRLTVT.

The rearrangement joins TRBV11-3 to TRBJ2-3; 7 nucleotides line up with TRBD2. The CDR3 is 16 residues long. The J segment lost 1 base and the V segment lost 3 bases, leaving 7 bases of the junction unmatched. Looked up from germline, CDR1 is SGHNT and CDR2 is YENEEA. The CDR3, as DNA: TGTGCCAGCAGCTTGAAGACTGGGGGGGGCACAGATACGCAGTATTTT. Translated: CASSLKTGGGTDTQYF.

This chain uses TRBV19 with TRBJ1-3, with D perhaps matching TRBD1 (5 bases). In germline, CDR1 is LNHDA, CDR2 SQIVND (reference sequence). Trimming shortened V by 2 bases and J by 0 bases, and 20 bases separated the two germline ends. The CDR3 runs 19 residues. CDR3 sequence reads: CASSISGTMGFFSGNTIYF. CDR3 in DNA: TGTGCCAGTAGTATATCCGGGACTATGGGATTCTTCTCTGGAAACACCATATATTTT.

V gene TRBV19 combines with J gene TRBJ1-5; 7 bases map to TRBD1. With 5 bases clipped from V and 5 bases from J, the junction kept 3 bases outside the gene matches. Germline CDR1 LNHDA, CDR2 SQIVND (reference sequence). CDR3 length equals 13 residues. CDR3 bases: TGTGCCAGTAGTTCCGACAGGGATCAGCCCCAGCATTTT. Amino acids: CASSSDRDQPQHF.

The chain links TRBV5-1 to TRBJ2-1, with D perhaps TRBD2 (5 bases). V was trimmed by 5 bases and J by 0 bases, leaving 12 bases between them. The CDR3 loop spans 15 amino acids. CDR1 SGHRS and CDR2 YFSETQ come from the germline V gene. The CDR3 nucleotides read TGCGCCAGCAGAGAGGACTTGAGCTCCTACAATGAGCAGTTCTTC. It is translated as CASREDLSSYNEQFF. Complete variable domain (other parts from reference TRBV5-1 and TRBJ2-1): KAGVTQTPRYLIKTRGQQVTLSCSPISGHRSVSWYQQTPGQGLQFLFEYFSETQRNKGNFPGRFSGRQFSNSRSEMNVSTLELGDSALYLCASREDLSSYNEQFFGPGTRLTVL.

This rearrangement joins TRBV15 to TRBJ2-3, with 9 bases lining up with TRBD2. The CDR3 totals 15 residues. The J segment lost 5 bases and the V segment lost 8 bases, leaving 11 bases of the junction unmatched. The V gene's germline CDR1 is LNHNV and CDR2 YYDKDF (reference sequence). The CDR3 region is CATAVIAGAGDTQYF. In DNA, the CDR3 is TGTGCCACCGCGGTGATAGCGGGAGCTGGAGATACGCAGTATTTT. The full variable domain, rest sourced from reference TRBV15 and TRBJ2-3, is DAMVIQNPRYQVTQFGKPVTLSCSQTLNHNVMYWYQQKSSQAPKLLFHYYDKDFNNEADTPDNFQSRRPNTSFCFLDIRSPGLGDTAMYLCATAVIAGAGDTQYFGPGTRLTVL.

The chain recombines TRBV2 with TRBJ2-2; 8 bases map to TRBD2. V was clipped by 3 bases and J by 6 bases; unmatched bases: 9. The CDR3 is 16 residues long. Germline loops: CDR1 SNHLY, CDR2 FYNNEI. The CDR3 nucleotides read TGTGCCAGCAGTGAGTGGGCGACGCGGGGGGCCGGGGAGCTGTTTTTT. This encodes CASSEWATRGAGELFF.

A note on this clone: A read error may account for a junction end that differs from germline. V and J are TRBV5-1 and TRBJ2-2, with TRBD1 identical over 11 bases. The germline V gene has CDR1 SGHRS and CDR2 YFSETQ. The CDR3 has 15 amino acids. The CDR3 loop is CASSGGQGAIGEPFF. Here the CDR3 DNA reads TGCGCCAGCAGCGGCGGACAGGGGGCCATCGGGGAGCCGTTTTTT.

The V and J genes are TRBV25-1 and TRBJ2-3; possibly TRBD1 for D (5 bases). CDR3 length: 12 amino acids. Germline V gene data show CDR1 as MGHDK and CDR2 as SYGVNS. The V end was cut by 8 bases, the J end by 5 bases, with 11 bases between. The CDR3 bases are TGTGCCAGCGGTTTCGACAGAGATACGCAGTATTTT. Protein: CASGFDRDTQYF.

The J gene is TRBJ2-5, the V gene TRBV7-2; D might be TRBD2 (6 bases). Trimming stripped 2 bases from V and 6 bases from J, with 19 bases between. The germline V gene has CDR1 SGHTA and CDR2 FQGNSA. The CDR3 covers 16 residues. The CDR3 DNA is TGTGCCAGCAGCTTATTTGGGTGGGCGGGGATGAAGACCCAGTACTTC. This translates into CASSLFGWAGMKTQYF.

This chain joins TRBV5-1 and TRBJ2-2; D is uncertain. This CDR3 spans 15 amino acids. Trimming removed 0 bases from V and 1 base from J, with 7 bases in between. Germline-derived CDR1 and CDR2 are SGHRS and YFSETQ. The CDR3 DNA is TGCGCCAGCAGCTTGGTATCAGAGAACACCGGGGAGCTGTTTTTT. This codes for CASSLVSENTGELFF. The full variable domain, with the rest looked up from reference TRBV5-1 and TRBJ2-2, is KAGVTQTPRYLIKTRGQQVTLSCSPISGHRSVSWYQQTPGQGLQFLFEYFSETQRNKGNFPGRFSGRQFSNSRSEMNVSTLELGDSALYLCASSLVSENTGELFFGEGSRLTVL.

The gene calls are TRBV6-4 and TRBJ2-1; D is possibly TRBD1 (6 bases). CDR3 size: 13 residues. CDR1 and CDR2 from the germline V gene are MRHNA and SNTAGT. Deletions cut 6 bases from V and 9 bases from J, with 15 bases between. CDR3 nucleotide sequence: TGTGCCAGCAGGGAGATACAGGGTAGTGAGCAGTTCTTC. Translation: CASREIQGSEQFF.

This CDR3 is CASSLVRAASYTF. As DNA, the CDR3 is TGTGCCAGCAGCTTAGTCAGGGCGGCGAGCTACACCTTC. This chain links TRBV7-2 with TRBJ1-2, with a tentative D call TRBD1 (5 bases). Per germline, CDR1 SGHTA and CDR2 FQGNSA. This CDR3 comprises 13 residues. Trimming left V 1 base short and J 9 bases short, with 12 bases between.

The CDR3 DNA reads as TGTGCCAGCAGCCCCGAAACTATATCGGAGACCCAGTACTTC. Encoded protein: CASSPETISETQYF. The J gene is TRBJ2-5, the V gene TRBV7-9, with D hard to call. Trimming left V 5 bases short and J 5 bases short, with 15 bases between. The CDR3 runs to 14 residues. Germline lookup yields CDR1 SEHNR and CDR2 FQNEAQ (reference sequence).

This chain uses TRBV19 with TRBJ2-7, with a tentative D call TRBD2 (6 bases). Trimming left V 5 bases short and J 2 bases short, with 13 bases between. The germline gives CDR1 LNHDA, CDR2 SQIVND (reference sequence). The CDR3 has 14 amino acids. CDR3 DNA: TGTGCCAGTAGTCAGCCCGGGGGAGCCTACGAGCAGTACTTC. It encodes CASSQPGGAYEQYF.

This chain uses TRBV11-2 with TRBJ1-1, with D maybe TRBD1 (5 bases). Trimming shortened V by 4 bases and J by 3 bases, and 9 bases separated the two germline ends. CDR3 length: 13 amino acids. CDR1 is SGHAT and CDR2 is FQNNGV in the germline V gene. In DNA form, the CDR3 reads TGTGCCAGCAGCTCGGGGGGTTACACTGAAGCTTTCTTT. It is translated as CASSSGGYTEAFF.

This chain links TRBV7-2 with TRBJ2-5; 9 nucleotides line up with TRBD2. J lost 4 bases, V lost 5 bases, and 2 bases had no gene match. The germline V gene encodes CDR1 SGHTA and CDR2 FQGNSA. The CDR3 sequence is 13 residues long. This CDR3 reads CASSNSGGETQYF. The CDR3 DNA reads as TGTGCCAGCAGCAATAGCGGGGGAGAGACCCAGTACTTC.

The V gene is TRBV6-5, the J gene TRBJ1-1; D unresolved. V was pared by 2 bases and J by 4 bases, with 11 bases between. Germline lookup yields CDR1 MNHEY and CDR2 SVGAGI. There are 14 residues in the CDR3. The CDR3 reads CASSYDWSGTEAFF. In DNA, the CDR3 is TGTGCCAGCAGTTACGACTGGTCGGGCACTGAAGCTTTCTTT.

The rearrangement links TRBV5-1 to TRBJ2-5, with TRBD1 matching 8 bases. The end of the DNA fits TRBJ2-7 better, so the J call may be wrong. CDR1 SGHRS and CDR2 YFSETQ come from the germline V gene. The CDR3 length is 13 residues. CDR3 in DNA: TGCGCCAGCAGCTCTCACAGGGGGGACGAGCAGTACTTC. Residues: CASSSHRGDEQYF.

This rearrangement joins TRBV19 to TRBJ1-2, with 11 bases identical to TRBD1. The germline gives CDR1 LNHDA, CDR2 SQIVND (reference sequence). V trimming: 7 bases; J trimming: 3 bases; junction bases outside the gene matches: 4. This CDR3 contains 14 residues. The DNA for the CDR3 is TGTGCCAGTAAGGGACAGGGGGATGACTATGGCTACACCTTC. It encodes CASKGQGDDYGYTF.

This chain links TRBV6-1 with TRBJ2-2, with D perhaps matching TRBD2 (5 bases). This CDR3 comprises 13 residues. CDR1 is MNHNS, CDR2 SASEGT, per germline. V was cut by 6 bases and J by 1 base, with 6 bases left in between. In nucleotides, the CDR3 is TGTGCCAGCAGGAGGGAGAACACCGGGGAGCTGTTTTTT. Translation: CASRRENTGELFF.

This sequence joins TRBV15 and TRBJ1-5, with 8 bases lining up with TRBD1. From germline, CDR1 is LNHNV and CDR2 YYDKDF (reference sequence). The trim removed 3 bases at V and 4 bases at J, leaving 5 bases unmatched. The length of the CDR3 is 15 residues. The CDR3 region has the DNA TGTGCCACCAGCAGGGGACGACAGGGGAATCAGCCCCAGCATTTT. This sequence encodes CATSRGRQGNQPQHF.